This TCR beta chain appears in the sequencing data of a study of blood T cell repertoires in COVID-19. The CDR3 is 15 amino acids. V dropped 0 bases and J dropped 2; count of bases not matched to a gene: 1. The germline V gene has CDR1 SGHNT and CDR2 YENEEA. Method: immunoSEQ multiplex PCR; TCRdb's copy keeps in-frame clones and lacks some. The data show under 400,000 clones, with 80% to 90% seen just once and roughly 4.2% held by the top ten. V and J are TRBV11-3 and TRBJ2-1; 7 bases map to TRBD2. Sequencing was carried out using PBMCs or T cells enriched from blood (not recorded which). This sequence was found in a woman aged 35 to 49 with acute COVID-19. The CDR3 region is CASSLELAPYNEQFF. The DNA for the CDR3 is TGTGCCAGCAGCTTAGAACTAGCGCCCTACAATGAGCAGTTCTTC.